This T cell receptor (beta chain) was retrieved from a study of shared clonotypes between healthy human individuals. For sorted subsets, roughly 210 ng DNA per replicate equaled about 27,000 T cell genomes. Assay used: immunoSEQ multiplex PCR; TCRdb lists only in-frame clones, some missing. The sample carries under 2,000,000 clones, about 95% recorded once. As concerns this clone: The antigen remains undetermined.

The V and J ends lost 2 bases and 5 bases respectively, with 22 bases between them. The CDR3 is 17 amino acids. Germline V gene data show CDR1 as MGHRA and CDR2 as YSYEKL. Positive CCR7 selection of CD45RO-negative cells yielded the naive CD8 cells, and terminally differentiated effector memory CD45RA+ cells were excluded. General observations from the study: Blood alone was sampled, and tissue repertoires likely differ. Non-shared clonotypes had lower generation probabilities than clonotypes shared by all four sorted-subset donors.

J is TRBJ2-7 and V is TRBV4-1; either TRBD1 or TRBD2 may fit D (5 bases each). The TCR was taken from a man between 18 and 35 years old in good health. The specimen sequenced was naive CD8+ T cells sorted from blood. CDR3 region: CASSQFFRDPVSNEQYF. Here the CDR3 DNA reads TGCGCCAGCAGCCAATTCTTCCGGGACCCTGTATCGAACGAGCAGTACTTC.